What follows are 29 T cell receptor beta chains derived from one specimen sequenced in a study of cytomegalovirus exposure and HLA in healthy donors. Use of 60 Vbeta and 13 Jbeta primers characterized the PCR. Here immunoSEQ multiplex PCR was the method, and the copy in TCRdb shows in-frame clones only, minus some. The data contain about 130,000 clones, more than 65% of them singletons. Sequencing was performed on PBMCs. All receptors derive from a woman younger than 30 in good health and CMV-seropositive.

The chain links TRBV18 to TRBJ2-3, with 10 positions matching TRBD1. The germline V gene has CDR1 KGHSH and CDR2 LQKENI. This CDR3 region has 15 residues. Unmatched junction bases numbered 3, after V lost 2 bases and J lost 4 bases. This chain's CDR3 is CASSPEDRGADTQYF. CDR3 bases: TGTGCCAGCTCACCAGAGGACAGGGGGGCAGATACGCAGTATTTT.

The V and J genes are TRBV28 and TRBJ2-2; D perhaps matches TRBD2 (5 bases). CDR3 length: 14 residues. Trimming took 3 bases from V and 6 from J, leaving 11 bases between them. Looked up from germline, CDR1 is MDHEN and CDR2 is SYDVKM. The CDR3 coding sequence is TGTGCCAGCAGTTTCGACCGGCGGGCCGGGGAGCTGTTTTTT. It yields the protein CASSFDRRAGELFF. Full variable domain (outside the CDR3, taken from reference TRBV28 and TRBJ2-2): DVKVTQSSRYLVKRTGEKVFLECVQDMDHENMFWYRQDPGLGLRLIYFSYDVKMKEKGDIPEGYSVSREKKERFSLILESASTNQTSMYLCASSFDRRAGELFFGEGSRLTVL.

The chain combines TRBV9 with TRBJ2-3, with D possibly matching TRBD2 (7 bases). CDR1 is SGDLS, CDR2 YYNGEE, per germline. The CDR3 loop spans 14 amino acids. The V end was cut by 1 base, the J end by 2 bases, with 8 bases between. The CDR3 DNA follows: TGTGCCAGCAGCGTACGGGGGGCCACAGATACGCAGTATTTT. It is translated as CASSVRGATDTQYF.

DNA of the CDR3: TGCGCCAGCAGCCTGGGCCCAGGGAACGATGAGCAGTTCTTC. Its protein product is CASSLGPGNDEQFF. The chain joins TRBV5-1 to TRBJ2-1; tentative D call: TRBD1 (5 bases). The CDR3 consists of 14 residues. V was shortened by 4 bases and J by 8 bases, with 16 bases between the two germline ends. Germline CDR1 SGHRS, CDR2 YFSETQ.

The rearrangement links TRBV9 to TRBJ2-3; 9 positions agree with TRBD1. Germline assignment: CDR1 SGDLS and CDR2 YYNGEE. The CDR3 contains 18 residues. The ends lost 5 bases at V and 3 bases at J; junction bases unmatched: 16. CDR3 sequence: CASSFRSLSDRGTDTQYF. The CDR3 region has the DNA TGTGCCAGCAGTTTCCGTAGTCTCTCGGACAGGGGTACAGATACGCAGTATTTT.

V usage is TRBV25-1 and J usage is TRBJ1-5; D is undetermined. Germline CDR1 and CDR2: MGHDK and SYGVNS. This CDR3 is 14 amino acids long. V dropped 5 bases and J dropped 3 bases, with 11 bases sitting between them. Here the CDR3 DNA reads TGTGCCAGCAGTCCCCAGATGGCCAATCAGCCCCAGCATTTT. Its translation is CASSPQMANQPQHF.

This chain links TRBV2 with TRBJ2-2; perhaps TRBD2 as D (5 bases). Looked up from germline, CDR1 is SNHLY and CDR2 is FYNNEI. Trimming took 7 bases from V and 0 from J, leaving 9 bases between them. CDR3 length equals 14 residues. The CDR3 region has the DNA TGTGCCAGCACCGAGGAGGCGAACACCGGGGAGCTGTTTTTT. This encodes CASTEEANTGELFF.

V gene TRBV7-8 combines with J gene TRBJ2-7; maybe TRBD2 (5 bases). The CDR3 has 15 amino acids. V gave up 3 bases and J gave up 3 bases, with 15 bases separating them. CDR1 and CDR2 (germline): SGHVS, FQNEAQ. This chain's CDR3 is CASSFDPGTIYEQYF. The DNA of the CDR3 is TGTGCCAGCAGCTTCGACCCGGGAACTATCTACGAGCAGTACTTC.

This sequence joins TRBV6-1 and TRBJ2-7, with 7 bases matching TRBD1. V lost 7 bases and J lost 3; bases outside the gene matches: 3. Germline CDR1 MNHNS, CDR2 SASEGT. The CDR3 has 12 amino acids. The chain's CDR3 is CASTRDSYEQYF. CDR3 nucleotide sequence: TGTGCCAGCACCCGGGACAGCTACGAGCAGTACTTC.

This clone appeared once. The CDR3 coding sequence is TGCGCCAGCAGCCGATCGGGGGGCTTTGGGGAAACTGAAGCTTTCTTT. Amino acid sequence: CASSRSGGFGETEAFF. V usage is TRBV5-1 and J usage is TRBJ1-1, with TRBD1 as a possible D gene (6 bases). The CDR3 loop spans 16 amino acids. V was clipped by 4 bases and J by 5 bases, with 21 bases between them. From germline, CDR1 is SGHRS and CDR2 YFSETQ.

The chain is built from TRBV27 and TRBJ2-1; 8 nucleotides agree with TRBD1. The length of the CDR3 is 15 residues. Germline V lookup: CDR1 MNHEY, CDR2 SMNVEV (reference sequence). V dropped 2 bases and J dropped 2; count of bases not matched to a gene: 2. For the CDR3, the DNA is TGTGCCAGCAGTTTAACAGGGGGGACCTACAATGAGCAGTTCTTC. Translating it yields CASSLTGGTYNEQFF.

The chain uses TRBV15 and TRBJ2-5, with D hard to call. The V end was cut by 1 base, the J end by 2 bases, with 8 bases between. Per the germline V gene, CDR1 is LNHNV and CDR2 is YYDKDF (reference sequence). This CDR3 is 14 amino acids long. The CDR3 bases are TGTGCCACCAGCAGAGTGGGCAAGCAAGAGACCCAGTACTTC. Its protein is CATSRVGKQETQYF.

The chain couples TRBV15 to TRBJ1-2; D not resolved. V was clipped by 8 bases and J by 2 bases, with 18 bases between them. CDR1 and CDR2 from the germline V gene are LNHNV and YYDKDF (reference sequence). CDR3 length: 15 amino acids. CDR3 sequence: CATLAIRGLNYGYTF. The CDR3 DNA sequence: TGTGCCACCCTTGCGATCCGGGGTCTAAACTATGGCTACACCTTC. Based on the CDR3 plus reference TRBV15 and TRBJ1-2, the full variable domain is DAMVIQNPRYQVTQFGKPVTLSCSQTLNHNVMYWYQQKSSQAPKLLFHYYDKDFNNEADTPDNFQSRRPNTSFCFLDIRSPGLGDTAMYLCATLAIRGLNYGYTFGSGTRLTVV.

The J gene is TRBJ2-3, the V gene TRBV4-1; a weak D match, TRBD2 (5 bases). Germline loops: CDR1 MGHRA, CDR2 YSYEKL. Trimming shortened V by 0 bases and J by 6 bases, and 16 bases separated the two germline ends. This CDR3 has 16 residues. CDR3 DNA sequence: TGCGCCAGCAGCCAAGATCGTGGGAGAGGGTCGGATACGCAGTATTTT. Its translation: CASSQDRGRGSDTQYF.

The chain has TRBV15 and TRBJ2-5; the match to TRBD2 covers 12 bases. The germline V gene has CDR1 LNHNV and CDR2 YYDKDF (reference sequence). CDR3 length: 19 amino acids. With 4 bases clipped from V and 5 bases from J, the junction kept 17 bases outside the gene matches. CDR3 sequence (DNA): TGTGCCACCAGCACCAATTTAGGACTAGCGGGGTTGTATGAGGAGACCCAGTACTTC. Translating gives CATSTNLGLAGLYEETQYF.

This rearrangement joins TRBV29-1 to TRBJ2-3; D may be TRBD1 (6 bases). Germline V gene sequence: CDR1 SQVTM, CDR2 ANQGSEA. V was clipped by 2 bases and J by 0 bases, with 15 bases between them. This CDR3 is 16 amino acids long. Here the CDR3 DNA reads TGCAGCGTTGAAAAGGGGGAAGGGAGTAGCACAGATACGCAGTATTTT. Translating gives CSVEKGEGSSTDTQYF.

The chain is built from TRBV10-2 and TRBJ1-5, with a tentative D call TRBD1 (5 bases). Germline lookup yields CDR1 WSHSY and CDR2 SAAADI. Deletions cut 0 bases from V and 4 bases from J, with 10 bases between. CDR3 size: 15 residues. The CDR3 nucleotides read TGCGCCAGCAGTGAGTCGGGGGACTCGAATCAGCCCCAGCATTTT. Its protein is CASSESGDSNQPQHF.

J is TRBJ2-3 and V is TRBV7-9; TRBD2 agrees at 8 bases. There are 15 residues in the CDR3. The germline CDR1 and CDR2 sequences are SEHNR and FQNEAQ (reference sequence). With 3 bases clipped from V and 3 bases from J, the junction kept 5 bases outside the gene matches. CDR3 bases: TGTGCCAGCAGCTTTACCGGGGGGGCGACAGATACGCAGTATTTT. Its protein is CASSFTGGATDTQYF.

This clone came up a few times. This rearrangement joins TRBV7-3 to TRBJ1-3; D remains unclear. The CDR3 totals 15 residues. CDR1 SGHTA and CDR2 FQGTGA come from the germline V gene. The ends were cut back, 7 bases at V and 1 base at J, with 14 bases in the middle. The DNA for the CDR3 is TGTGCCAGCACTGTGGGGAGTTCTTCTGGAAACACCATATATTTT. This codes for CASTVGSSSGNTIYF.

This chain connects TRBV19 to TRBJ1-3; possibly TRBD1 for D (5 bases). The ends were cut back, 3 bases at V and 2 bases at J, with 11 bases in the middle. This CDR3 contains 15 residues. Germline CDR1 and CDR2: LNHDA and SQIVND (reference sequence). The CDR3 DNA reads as TGTGCCAGTAGTATGGCCGGGACTACTGGAAACACCATATATTTT. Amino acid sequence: CASSMAGTTGNTIYF.

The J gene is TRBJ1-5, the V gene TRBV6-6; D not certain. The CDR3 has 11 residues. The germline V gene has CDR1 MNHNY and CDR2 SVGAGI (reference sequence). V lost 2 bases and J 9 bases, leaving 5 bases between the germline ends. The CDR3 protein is CASSYPGPQHF. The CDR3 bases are TGTGCCAGCAGTTACCCGGGGCCCCAGCATTTT.

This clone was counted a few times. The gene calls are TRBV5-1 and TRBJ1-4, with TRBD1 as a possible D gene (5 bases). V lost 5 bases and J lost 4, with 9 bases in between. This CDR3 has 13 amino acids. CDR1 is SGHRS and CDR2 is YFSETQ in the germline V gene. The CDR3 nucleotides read TGCGCCAGCAGGGGAGGGGATAATGAAAAACTGTTTTTT. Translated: CASRGGDNEKLFF.

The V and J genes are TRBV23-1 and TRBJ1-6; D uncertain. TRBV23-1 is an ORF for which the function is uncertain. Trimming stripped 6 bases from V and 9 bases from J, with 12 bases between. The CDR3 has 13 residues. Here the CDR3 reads CASRRRRTSPLHF. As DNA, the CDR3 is TGCGCCAGCAGACGGAGGAGAACTTCACCCCTCCACTTT.

The CDR3 loop reads CASSLARGHNSPLHF. CDR3 nucleotides: TGTGCCAGCAGCTTAGCCAGGGGACATAATTCACCCCTCCACTTT. V usage is TRBV11-1 and J usage is TRBJ1-6, with TRBD1 as a possible D gene (6 bases). Deletions cut 0 bases from V and 5 bases from J, with 8 bases between. This CDR3 spans 15 amino acids. Germline V gives CDR1 SGHAT, CDR2 FQDESV (reference sequence).

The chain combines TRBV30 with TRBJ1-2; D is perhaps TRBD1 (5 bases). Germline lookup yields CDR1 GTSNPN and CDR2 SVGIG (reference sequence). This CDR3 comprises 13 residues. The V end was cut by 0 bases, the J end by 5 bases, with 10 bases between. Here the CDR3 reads CAWSVKGWYGYTF. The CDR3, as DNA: TGTGCCTGGAGTGTAAAGGGGTGGTATGGCTACACCTTC.

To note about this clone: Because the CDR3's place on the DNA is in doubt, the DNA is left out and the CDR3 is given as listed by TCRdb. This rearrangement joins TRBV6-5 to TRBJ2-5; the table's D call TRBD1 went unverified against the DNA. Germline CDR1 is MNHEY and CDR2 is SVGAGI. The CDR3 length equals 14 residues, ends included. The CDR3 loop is CASSSSTGPETQYF.

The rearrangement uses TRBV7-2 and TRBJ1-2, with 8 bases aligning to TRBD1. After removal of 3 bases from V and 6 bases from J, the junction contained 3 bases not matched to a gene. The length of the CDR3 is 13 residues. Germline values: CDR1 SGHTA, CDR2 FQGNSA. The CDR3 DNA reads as TGTGCCAGCAGCTTGGACAGGGACCATGGCTACACCTTC. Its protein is CASSLDRDHGYTF.

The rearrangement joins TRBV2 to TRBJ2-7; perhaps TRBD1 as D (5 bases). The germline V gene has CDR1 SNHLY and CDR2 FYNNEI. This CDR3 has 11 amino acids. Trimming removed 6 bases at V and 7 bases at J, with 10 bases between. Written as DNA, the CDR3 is TGTGCCAGCAGGACTTCAGGGGAGCAGTACTTC. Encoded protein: CASRTSGEQYF.

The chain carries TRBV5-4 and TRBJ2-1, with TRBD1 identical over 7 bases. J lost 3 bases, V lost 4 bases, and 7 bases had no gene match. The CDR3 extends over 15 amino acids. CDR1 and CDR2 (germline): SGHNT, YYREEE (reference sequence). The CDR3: CASSRQGTYYNEQFF. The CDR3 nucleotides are TGTGCCAGCAGCAGACAGGGAACGTACTACAATGAGCAGTTCTTC.